This TCR beta chain was sequenced for a study of immune evolution from preneoplasia to lung adenocarcinoma. The germline V gene encodes CDR1 GTSNPN and CDR2 SVGIG (reference sequence). This CDR3 comprises 12 residues. The V and J ends lost 0 bases and 9 bases respectively, with 6 bases between them. Profiling relied on immunoSEQ multiplex PCR, and the TCRdb table lists in-frame clones only, not all of them. The sample has 5,000 or so clones, around 78% seen once. The sequenced sample consisted of FFPE adjacent normal lung tissue. The receptor's source is a person aged 65-85 years with lung adenocarcinoma. The genes are TRBV30 and TRBJ1-6; D unresolved. In DNA form, the CDR3 reads TGTGCCTGGAGTGTAATGGGTTCACCCCTCCACTTT. Its translation is CAWSVMGSPLHF.